A single sample is the source of the 32 T cell receptor beta chains below, sequenced in a study of OX40 agonist ivuxolimab in advanced cancers. Some clones are missing from TCRdb's copy, which holds only in-frame ones; the method was immunoSEQ multiplex PCR. In the table there are 80,000 or so clones, roughly 84% of which are singletons. The input for sequencing was CD4+ or CD8+ T cells sorted from blood, taken in a trial of the OX40 agonist ivuxolimab. The origin of the receptors is an adult with an advanced solid tumor such as melanoma, head and neck, liver or kidney cancer.

The chain recombines TRBV19 with TRBJ1-2; D is unclear. V lost 3 bases and J lost 0, with 11 bases in between. Germline V CDR1 and CDR2: LNHDA, SQIVND (reference sequence). The CDR3 extends over 15 amino acids. The chain's CDR3 is CASSILPDANYGYTF. CDR3 nucleotide sequence: TGTGCCAGTAGTATCCTGCCGGACGCTAACTATGGCTACACCTTC.

The V gene is TRBV29-1, the J gene TRBJ1-5; the D gene is possibly TRBD1 (5 bases). Germline loops: CDR1 SQVTM, CDR2 ANQGSEA. Trimming removed 3 bases from V and 9 bases from J, with 12 bases in between. The CDR3 totals 12 residues. The CDR3 region has the DNA TGCAGCGTTGACCTCCCGGGGGGGCCCCAGCATTTT. Protein product: CSVDLPGGPQHF.

This clone came up once. This rearrangement joins TRBV9 to TRBJ2-2; D remains unclear. Germline V CDR1 and CDR2: SGDLS, YYNGEE. With 0 bases removed from V and 6 bases from J, the gap between germline ends came to 6 bases. The CDR3 contains 13 residues. CDR3 sequence reads: CASSVEWSGELFF. CDR3 coding DNA: TGTGCCAGCAGCGTAGAATGGTCCGGGGAGCTGTTTTTT.

V is TRBV28 and J is TRBJ1-1; perhaps TRBD1 as D (5 bases). This CDR3 contains 17 residues. Deletions cut 2 bases from V and 0 bases from J, with 16 bases between. In germline, CDR1 is MDHEN, CDR2 SYDVKM. The CDR3 coding sequence is TGTGCCAGCAGTTTAGCATGGGACGACAGTCTGAACACTGAAGCTTTCTTT. This sequence encodes CASSLAWDDSLNTEAFF.

This clone was recorded once. The chain uses TRBV10-3 and TRBJ2-3, with a weak D call TRBD2 (5 bases). Deletions cut 3 bases from V and 3 bases from J, with 16 bases between. This CDR3 has 16 residues. Germline-derived CDR1 and CDR2 are ENHRY and SYGVKD. The CDR3 here is CAISEAVGVRTDTQYF. The CDR3 DNA is TGTGCCATCAGTGAAGCGGTTGGGGTTCGGACAGATACGCAGTATTTT.

The chain is built from TRBV7-2 and TRBJ2-7, with D possibly TRBD2 on 7 matching bases. Per germline, CDR1 SGHTA and CDR2 FQGNSA. CDR3 length: 15 amino acids. The V gene lost 1 base and the J gene lost 1 base, with 11 bases spanning the gap. CDR3 DNA sequence: TGTGCCAGCAGCTTAGTGCGGGGGCAGTCCTACGAGCAGTACTTC. As protein: CASSLVRGQSYEQYF.

This clone was seen just once. The chain uses TRBV27 and TRBJ1-4; 9 nucleotides align to TRBD1. This CDR3 spans 13 amino acids. V shed 4 bases and J 10 bases; nucleotides not matched to a gene: 4. Per germline, CDR1 MNHEY and CDR2 SMNVEV (reference sequence). Written as DNA, the CDR3 is TGTGCCAGCAGTTGGGACAGGGAAGGAAAACTGTTTTTT. Encoded protein: CASSWDREGKLFF.

This clone was picked up one time. The chain is built from TRBV11-3 and TRBJ1-2; the D is unclear. The CDR3 is made up of 16 amino acids. CDR1 and CDR2 (germline): SGHNT, YENEEA. V lost 5 bases and J 8 bases, leaving 24 bases between the germline ends. CDR3 loop: CASSPRGSPKTGGYTF. The CDR3 DNA reads as TGTGCCAGCAGCCCGAGAGGATCCCCTAAAACTGGGGGCTACACCTTC.

J is TRBJ2-3 and V is TRBV4-1, with TRBD1 identical over 7 bases. Germline CDR1 MGHRA, CDR2 YSYEKL. With 3 bases clipped from V and 4 bases from J, the junction kept 1 base outside the gene matches. The CDR3 loop spans 13 amino acids. The CDR3 DNA sequence: TGCGCCAGCAGCCATGGGACAGCAGATACGCAGTATTTT. The encoded protein is CASSHGTADTQYF.

V and J are TRBV7-2 and TRBJ1-3; possible D gene TRBD1, 5 bases. Per germline, CDR1 SGHTA and CDR2 FQGNSA. The CDR3 extends over 15 amino acids. V lost 5 bases and J 0 bases, leaving 11 bases between the germline ends. CDR3 DNA: TGTGCCAGCAGCCCTGGGACGGGCTCTGGAAACACCATATATTTT. It translates to CASSPGTGSGNTIYF.

The J gene is TRBJ2-1, the V gene TRBV9; TRBD2 matches at 9 bases. The CDR3 has 16 amino acids. The J segment lost 7 bases and the V segment lost 7 bases, leaving 15 bases of the junction unmatched. Per germline, CDR1 SGDLS and CDR2 YYNGEE. Here the CDR3 reads CASEPGIAGEGNEQFF. The DNA of the CDR3 is TGTGCCAGCGAGCCAGGAATAGCGGGAGAAGGAAATGAGCAGTTCTTC.

V is TRBV29-1 and J is TRBJ1-2; possibly TRBD1 for D (6 bases). CDR1 is SQVTM, CDR2 ANQGSEA, per germline. V was clipped by 7 bases and J by 11 bases, with 17 bases between them. The CDR3 length is 11 residues. The CDR3 region has the DNA TGCAGCGCCCAGAGGGGGGTGCAGTACACCTTC. Translated: CSAQRGVQYTF.

In this sample, this clone turned up a few times. The chain is built from TRBV13 and TRBJ1-3, with D uncertain. Germline CDR1 reads PRHDT; CDR2 reads FYEKMQ (reference sequence). The V and J ends lost 1 base and 4 bases respectively, with 2 bases between them. The CDR3 covers 12 residues. This chain's CDR3 is CASSLVGNTIYF. The CDR3 DNA follows: TGTGCCAGCAGCTTAGTAGGAAACACCATATATTTT.

This clone was counted once. The chain's CDR3 is CASQKILAGGQETQYF. The CDR3 nucleotides are TGTGCCAGCCAGAAGATTCTAGCGGGGGGGCAAGAGACCCAGTACTTC. The chain has TRBV25-1 and TRBJ2-5; 12 bases are shared with TRBD2. J gave up 2 bases and V 8 bases, and 9 bases lay outside the gene matches. Germline CDR1 MGHDK, CDR2 SYGVNS. The CDR3 sequence is 16 residues long. Full variable domain (remainder filled in from reference TRBV25-1 and TRBJ2-5): EADIYQTPRYLVIGTGKKITLECSQTMGHDKMYWYQQDPGMELHLIHYSYGVNSTEKGDLSSESTVSRIRTEHFPLTLESARPSHTSQYLCASQKILAGGQETQYFGPGTRLLVL.

This chain connects TRBV5-1 to TRBJ2-7; the D is unclear. Trimming cost V 5 bases and J 5 bases, with 11 bases left between them. This CDR3 contains 12 residues. Germline CDR1 is SGHRS and CDR2 is YFSETQ. The DNA of the CDR3 is TGCGCCAGCAGTCGAGAGGCCCACGAGCAGTACTTC. It encodes CASSREAHEQYF.

The V and J genes are TRBV6-6 and TRBJ2-1; 7 nucleotides agree with TRBD1. The CDR3 runs 15 residues. V shed 2 bases and J 5 bases; nucleotides not matched to a gene: 6. In germline, CDR1 is MNHNY, CDR2 SVGAGI (reference sequence). Here the CDR3 DNA reads TGTGCCAGCAGTTACAGGGGGCTTACGAACAATGAGCAGTTCTTC. As protein: CASSYRGLTNNEQFF.

V is TRBV18 and J is TRBJ2-3; 7 nucleotides agree with TRBD2. The CDR3 totals 14 residues. With V trimmed by 2 bases and J by 5 bases, 4 bases remained unmatched. Germline V CDR1 and CDR2: KGHSH, LQKENI. As DNA, the CDR3 is TGTGCCAGCTCACCAGTGCCGGGGGGAGATACGCAGTATTTT. Encoded protein: CASSPVPGGDTQYF.

The J gene is TRBJ2-1, the V gene TRBV7-2, with 7 bases aligning to TRBD2. Germline V gives CDR1 SGHTA, CDR2 FQGNSA. V lost 5 bases to trimming and J lost 2 bases; unmatched junction nucleotides: 18. The CDR3 has 19 residues. CDR3 protein: CASSPSGAGKPSPYNEQFF. DNA for the CDR3: TGTGCCAGCAGCCCCAGTGGAGCGGGAAAACCTTCCCCCTACAATGAGCAGTTCTTC. Based on the CDR3 plus reference TRBV7-2 and TRBJ2-1, the full variable domain is GAGVSQSPSNKVTEKGKDVELRCDPISGHTALYWYRQSLGQGLEFLIYFQGNSAPDKSGLPSDRFSAERTGGSVSTLTIQRTQQEDSAVYLCASSPSGAGKPSPYNEQFFGPGTRLTVL.

The chain joins TRBV28 to TRBJ2-2; maybe TRBD1 (5 bases). V lost 2 bases to trimming and J lost 2 bases, with 15 bases between them. Per the germline V gene, CDR1 is MDHEN and CDR2 is SYDVKM. The CDR3 loop spans 17 amino acids. The CDR3 is CASSLRGATANTGELFF. DNA for the CDR3: TGTGCCAGCAGTTTAAGAGGCGCGACAGCCAACACCGGGGAGCTGTTTTTT. Full variable domain (remainder filled in from reference TRBV28 and TRBJ2-2): DVKVTQSSRYLVKRTGEKVFLECVQDMDHENMFWYRQDPGLGLRLIYFSYDVKMKEKGDIPEGYSVSREKKERFSLILESASTNQTSMYLCASSLRGATANTGELFFGEGSRLTVL.

The chain has TRBV7-2 and TRBJ2-1; D remains unclear. The CDR3 is made up of 13 amino acids. Per the germline V gene, CDR1 is SGHTA and CDR2 is FQGNSA. Deletions cut 4 bases from V and 9 bases from J, with 13 bases between. The CDR3 here is CASSYLLVGEQFF. CDR3 in DNA: TGTGCCAGCAGCTACTTACTGGTCGGTGAGCAGTTCTTC.

The V and J genes are TRBV7-2 and TRBJ1-1, with D perhaps matching TRBD1 (5 bases). V dropped 3 bases and J dropped 3 bases, with 8 bases sitting between them. This CDR3 is built from 13 residues. Germline CDR1 is SGHTA and CDR2 is FQGNSA. The CDR3 coding sequence is TGTGCCAGCAGCTTCGGCAGGGACACTGAAGCTTTCTTT. Amino acids: CASSFGRDTEAFF.

The V gene is TRBV6-6, the J gene TRBJ1-5, with TRBD1 as a possible D gene (6 bases). Trimming left V 5 bases short and J 4 bases short, with 9 bases between. The CDR3 extends over 13 amino acids. CDR1 is MNHNY and CDR2 is SVGAGI in the germline V gene (reference sequence). The CDR3 loop is CASSHRVNQPQHF. The DNA for the CDR3 is TGTGCCAGCAGTCACAGGGTGAATCAGCCCCAGCATTTT.

The chain carries TRBV27 and TRBJ1-1; a possible D gene is TRBD1 (6 bases). The CDR3 contains 13 residues. The V end lost 4 bases, the J end lost 11 bases, and 17 bases lay between the germline ends. Germline assignment: CDR1 MNHEY and CDR2 SMNVEV (reference sequence). CDR3 nucleotides: TGTGCCAGCAGTTCTCGTTGGGACAAACGGGCTTTCTTT. It is translated as CASSSRWDKRAFF.

The V gene is TRBV4-1, the J gene TRBJ2-7, with D uncertain. CDR1 and CDR2 from the germline V gene are MGHRA and YSYEKL. The CDR3 covers 15 residues. V lost 1 base and J 3 bases, leaving 13 bases between the germline ends. The CDR3 DNA follows: TGCGCCAGCAGCCAAGTGGCTGGTGCGCGCTACGAGCAGTACTTC. This encodes CASSQVAGARYEQYF.

This chain's CDR3 is CASSYGTRSSGNTIYF. CDR3 bases: TGTGCCAGCAGTTACGGGACCAGGAGCTCTGGAAACACCATATATTTT. V gene TRBV6-6 combines with J gene TRBJ1-3; TRBD1 might be the D (5 bases). The CDR3 is 16 amino acids. In germline, CDR1 is MNHNY, CDR2 SVGAGI (reference sequence). Trimming took off 2 bases at V and 0 bases at J, with 11 bases between the two ends.

V usage is TRBV9 and J usage is TRBJ2-5; TRBD2 matches 12 bases. From germline, CDR1 is SGDLS and CDR2 YYNGEE. Trimming cost V 3 bases and J 1 base; bases outside gene matches: 4. This CDR3 contains 16 residues. The CDR3 here is CASSEGLAGIQETQYF. In DNA, the CDR3 is TGTGCCAGCAGCGAAGGACTAGCGGGGATCCAAGAGACCCAGTACTTC.

The chain recombines TRBV10-3 with TRBJ2-7, with TRBD2 as a possible D gene (6 bases). The CDR3 runs 13 residues. The germline gives CDR1 ENHRY, CDR2 SYGVKD. The V gene lost 6 bases and the J gene lost 2 bases, with 11 bases spanning the gap. The CDR3 nucleotides are TGTGCCATCAGCCAGCCGGGGGCCTACGAGCAGTACTTC. This codes for CAISQPGAYEQYF.

V is TRBV29-1 and J is TRBJ1-1, with no clear D. The CDR3 has 13 residues. Germline V gene data show CDR1 as SQVTM and CDR2 as ANQGSEA. With 7 bases removed from V and 0 bases from J, the gap between germline ends came to 12 bases. The CDR3 nucleotides read TGCAGCGCCCGATCAACCATGAACACTGAAGCTTTCTTT. Its translation is CSARSTMNTEAFF.

The J gene is TRBJ1-2, the V gene TRBV28; 9 bases line up with TRBD1. Germline values: CDR1 MDHEN, CDR2 SYDVKM. The CDR3 extends over 16 amino acids. V lost 6 bases to trimming and J lost 4 bases; unmatched junction nucleotides: 12. The CDR3 sequence: CASRPPSGTGTYGYTF. The CDR3 nucleotides read TGTGCCAGCAGACCACCATCTGGGACAGGGACCTATGGCTACACCTTC.

This chain connects TRBV19 to TRBJ2-4; D uncertain. V was clipped by 3 bases and J by 0 bases, with 12 bases between them. Germline values: CDR1 LNHDA, CDR2 SQIVND (reference sequence). The CDR3 contains 16 residues. The CDR3 protein is CASSIVAISAKNIQYF. The DNA of the CDR3 is TGTGCCAGTAGTATCGTCGCTATATCAGCCAAAAACATTCAGTACTTC.

J is TRBJ1-2 and V is TRBV12-5; maybe TRBD1 (5 bases). V dropped 5 bases and J dropped 4 bases, with 20 bases sitting between them. This CDR3 spans 16 amino acids. The V gene's germline CDR1 is LGHNT and CDR2 FRNRAP. CDR3 nucleotide sequence: TGTGCTAGTGGTCCCCCGGGGCGACCTAACGGCTATGGCTACACCTTC. Encoded protein: CASGPPGRPNGYGYTF.

V usage is TRBV7-3 and J usage is TRBJ2-1; perhaps TRBD2 as D (5 bases). Germline CDR1 and CDR2: SGHTA and FQGTGA. This CDR3 has 13 amino acids. V lost 1 base and J 7 bases, leaving 8 bases between the germline ends. CDR3 region: CASSLSTGNEQFF. CDR3 DNA sequence: TGTGCCAGCAGCTTAAGTACGGGGAATGAGCAGTTCTTC.